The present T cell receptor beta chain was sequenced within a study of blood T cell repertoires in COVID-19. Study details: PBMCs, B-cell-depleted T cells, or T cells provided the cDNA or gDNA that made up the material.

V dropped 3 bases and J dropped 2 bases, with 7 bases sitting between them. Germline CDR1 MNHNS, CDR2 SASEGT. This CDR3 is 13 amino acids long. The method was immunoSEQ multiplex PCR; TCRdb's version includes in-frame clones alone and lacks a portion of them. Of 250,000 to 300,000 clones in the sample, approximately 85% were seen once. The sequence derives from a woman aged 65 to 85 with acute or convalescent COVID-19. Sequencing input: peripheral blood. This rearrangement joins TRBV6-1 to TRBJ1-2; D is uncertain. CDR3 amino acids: CASSDALNYGYTF. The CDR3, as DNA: TGTGCCAGCAGTGATGCACTCAACTATGGCTACACCTTC.